A selection of T cell receptor beta chains follows, all from one sample in a study of neurological immune-mediated disorders. TCRdb reanalysed the 5' RACE reads using MiXCR and keeps one entry per CDR3 protein. Of about 59,000 distinct CDR3 sequences detected, roughly an eighth appear once; the ten largest clones hold about 10%. Material for sequencing was PBMCs. The receptors shown here come from a woman aged 55-69 years with HTLV-1-associated myelopathy (HAM/TSP). CDR3s include the opening cysteine and the closing phenylalanine or tryptophan. The D gene is left open where the match is weak. Where a row states a size, it is once, few, many or the class of an expanded clone; other rows omit it.

TRBV5-1	many	TRBD2	TRBJ2-1	CASSFGSGGSSYNEQFF	TGCGCCAGCAGCTTCGGTAGCGGGGGAAGCTCCTACAATGAGCAGTTCTTC
TRBV12-3/TRBV12-4	.	TRBD1	TRBJ2-1	CASSFRDRGLYEQFF	TGTGCCAGCAGTTTCCGGGACAGGGGGCTCTATGAGCAGTTCTTC
TRBV29-1	many	.	TRBJ2-7	CSVVGSSYEQYF	TGCAGCGTTGTGGGATCCTCCTACGAGCAGTACTTC
TRBV20-1	many	TRBD2	TRBJ2-7	CSATYNGRSSYEQYF	TGCAGTGCTACCTATAACGGGAGGAGCTCCTACGAGCAGTACTTC
TRBV2	many	TRBD1	TRBJ1-2	CASSEQGGGYGYTF	TGTGCCAGCAGTGAACAGGGGGGAGGTTATGGCTACACCTTC
TRBV5-6	many	.	TRBJ1-1	CASSFRTNTEAFF	TGTGCCAGCAGCTTTAGAACAAACACTGAAGCTTTCTTT
TRBV14	many	.	TRBJ2-5	CASSQKKETQYF	TGTGCCAGCAGCCAGAAGAAAGAGACCCAGTACTTC
TRBV5-1	many	.	TRBJ1-1	CASSLAAVAATEAFF	TGCGCCAGCAGCTTGGCCGCGGTGGCAGCTACTGAAGCTTTCTTT
TRBV11-3	many	.	TRBJ2-3	CASSFEGEAPPSTDTQYF	TGTGCCAGCAGCTTCGAGGGGGAGGCACCCCCTAGCACAGATACGCAGTATTTT
TRBV9	many	TRBD2	TRBJ2-5	CASSSLAGLAETQYF	TGTGCCAGCAGCTCCCTGGCAGGACTAGCTGAGACCCAGTACTTC
TRBV7-9	many	.	TRBJ1-5	CASSIGGSNQPQHF	TGTGCCAGCAGCATCGGGGGAAGCAATCAGCCCCAGCATTTT
TRBV6-6	many	.	TRBJ1-2	CASSYEGERGNYGYTF	TGTGCCAGCAGTTACGAGGGGGAGAGGGGTAACTATGGCTACACCTTC
TRBV21-1	many	.	TRBJ1-1	CASSMAFGSRTEAFF	TGTGCCAGCAGCATGGCCTTCGGCAGTCGCACTGAAGCTTTCTTT
TRBV13	many	.	TRBJ2-1	CASSLGHSSYNEQFF	TGTGCCAGCAGCTTAGGGCATAGCTCCTACAATGAGCAGTTCTTC
TRBV12-3/TRBV12-4	many	TRBD1	TRBJ1-3	CASSQGGTGNTIYF	TGTGCCAGCAGTCAGGGGGGGACTGGAAACACCATATATTTT
TRBV12-3/TRBV12-4	many	.	TRBJ2-5	CASRVGHLQETQYF	TGTGCCAGCAGAGTTGGACACCTCCAAGAGACCCAGTACTTC
TRBV5-1	many	.	TRBJ2-7	CASSPGTQSSYEQYF	TGCGCCAGCAGCCCGGGGACACAGAGCTCCTACGAGCAGTACTTC
TRBV20-1	many	.	TRBJ2-1	CSARNPSSYNEQFF	TGCAGTGCTAGAAATCCGAGCTCCTACAATGAGCAGTTCTTC
TRBV7-9	many	.	TRBJ2-1	CASSLSGGPLYNEQFF	TGTGCCAGCAGCTTAAGTGGGGGTCCCCTCTACAATGAGCAGTTCTTC
TRBV5-1	many	.	TRBJ2-7	CASSIGDTYEQYF	TGCGCCAGCAGCATAGGAGACACCTACGAGCAGTACTTC
TRBV7-8	many	TRBD1	TRBJ2-7	CASSLGQAKKQYF	TGTGCCAGCAGCTTGGGACAGGCGAAAAAGCAGTACTTC
TRBV9	many	.	TRBJ2-1	CASSVVPGRNEQFF	TGTGCCAGCAGCGTAGTTCCGGGGAGGAATGAGCAGTTCTTC
TRBV7-2	many	TRBD2	TRBJ2-7	CASALAGLSYEQYF	TGTGCCAGCGCGCTAGCGGGCCTCTCCTACGAGCAGTACTTC
TRBV11-2	many	.	TRBJ2-5	CASALGIQETQYF	TGTGCCAGCGCCCTTGGCATACAAGAGACCCAGTACTTC
TRBV5-1	.	TRBD1	TRBJ1-5	CASSVTGGNQPQHF	TGCGCCAGCAGCGTGACAGGGGGGAATCAGCCCCAGCATTTT
TRBV28	many	.	TRBJ1-1	CASSLSQQRDTEAFF	TGTGCCAGCAGTTTAAGTCAACAGAGGGACACTGAAGCTTTCTTT
TRBV4-2	many	.	TRBJ1-4	CASSQEQGRWEKLFF	TGTGCCAGCAGCCAAGAACAAGGCAGATGGGAAAAACTGTTTTTT
TRBV2	many	.	TRBJ2-1	CASSPTFRLNNEQFF	TGTGCCAGCTCCCCCACGTTTCGATTAAACAATGAGCAGTTCTTC
TRBV12-3/TRBV12-4	.	.	TRBJ2-1	CDSSRRENNEQFF	TGTGACAGCAGTCGCCGGGAGAACAATGAGCAGTTCTTC
TRBV27	many	.	TRBJ1-5	CASSGVGGRPQHF	TGTGCCAGCAGCGGGGTGGGGGGGCGGCCCCAGCATTTT
TRBV5-1	many	.	TRBJ2-1	CASSEPNYNEQFF	TGCGCCAGCAGCGAACCAAACTACAATGAGCAGTTCTTC
TRBV10-3	many	.	TRBJ2-7	CASRDLAYEQYF	TGTGCCAGCCGGGACTTAGCCTACGAGCAGTACTTC
TRBV6-5	many	.	TRBJ2-1	CASSRGARDNEQFF	TGTGCCAGCAGTAGGGGGGCCCGAGACAATGAGCAGTTCTTC
TRBV7-2	many	.	TRBJ1-4	CASSLGFREELFF	TGTGCCAGCAGTCTAGGGTTCAGGGAGGAACTGTTTTTT
TRBV27	many	.	TRBJ2-1	CASSLGSNLGNNEQFF	TGTGCCAGCAGTTTGGGGTCCAACCTTGGAAACAATGAGCAGTTCTTC
TRBV5-1	.	TRBD2	TRBJ2-2	CTSSLEVGGRKTGELFF	TGCACCAGCAGCCTGGAAGTGGGCGGGAGGAAAACCGGGGAGCTGTTTTTT
TRBV3-1	few	TRBD2	TRBJ2-1	CASRREGLYNEQFF	TGTGCCAGCAGACGGGAGGGCTTGTACAATGAGCAGTTCTTC